These T cell receptor beta chains were read from a single sample in a study of blood T cell repertoires in COVID-19. The repertoire was sequenced with immunoSEQ multiplex PCR; TCRdb's copy has only in-frame clones and lacks some. This sample has a few hundred thousand clones, with 86% found just once. The sequenced sample consisted of peripheral blood. All receptors derive from a young man with active or convalescent COVID-19. The CDR3 runs from the conserved cysteine through the conserved F or W. A D gene is named only where the DNA matches it firmly. Rows give clone size only sometimes, using once, few, many, or a class for an expanded clone.

V,J,size,D,CDR3,DNA
TRBV12-3/TRBV12-4,TRBJ1-6,-,-,CASSFSGNSPLHF,TGTGCCAGCAGTTTCTCAGGGAATTCACCCCTCCACTTT
TRBV9,TRBJ1-1,-,-,CASSKEGEIGEAFF,TGTGCCAGCAGCAAAGAAGGGGAAATCGGTGAAGCTTTCTTT
TRBV11-2,TRBJ1-1,-,-,CASSRRGGNTEAFF,TGTGCCAGCAGCCGCCGCGGGGGGAACACTGAAGCTTTCTTT
TRBV5-6,TRBJ1-5,-,TRBD1,CASSSGQGRQPQHF,TGTGCCAGCAGCTCTGGACAGGGGAGACAGCCCCAGCATTTT
TRBV4-3,TRBJ1-2,-,TRBD1,CASSQSTGSNYGYTF,TGCGCCAGCAGCCAATCGACAGGGTCTAACTATGGCTACACCTTC
TRBV4-1,TRBJ1-1,-,TRBD1,CASSQDQGDLNTEAFF,TGCGCCAGCAGCCAAGATCAGGGGGATTTGAACACTGAAGCTTTCTTT
TRBV5-4,TRBJ2-6,-,-,CASSAVLFGANVLTF,TGTGCCAGCAGCGCCGTTCTATTTGGGGCCAACGTCCTGACTTTC
TRBV30,TRBJ2-5,-,-,CAWSAAGLAETQYF,TGTGCCTGGTCGGCGGCTGGGTTGGCGGAGACCCAGTACTTC
TRBV9,TRBJ1-4,-,-,CASSATTGSEKLFF,TGTGCCAGCAGCGCTACGACAGGTTCTGAAAAACTGTTTTTT
TRBV7-6,TRBJ2-3,-,TRBD2,CASSWSGLAGGWTQYF,TGTGCCAGCAGCTGGTCGGGACTAGCGGGGGGATGGACGCAGTATTTT
TRBV7-9,TRBJ1-5,-,-,CASSLGRRQPQHF,TGTGCCAGCAGCTTAGGCCGGAGACAGCCCCAGCATTTT
TRBV6-5,TRBJ1-1,-,TRBD1,CASRYSPGTGYEAFF,TGTGCCAGCAGGTACAGTCCCGGGACAGGGTATGAAGCTTTCTTT
TRBV2,TRBJ2-1,-,-,CASGRLGGLDEQFF,TGTGCCAGCGGAAGACTAGGAGGTTTGGATGAGCAGTTCTTC
TRBV9,TRBJ2-7,-,TRBD1,CASSTGQALEEQYF,TGTGCCAGCAGTACAGGACAGGCTCTTGAAGAGCAGTACTTC
TRBV6-1,TRBJ1-5,-,-,CASSEAFGGVGGQPQHF,TGTGCCAGCAGTGAGGCCTTTGGAGGTGTCGGCGGTCAGCCCCAGCATTTT
TRBV7-2,TRBJ2-2,-,TRBD2,CASILPGIAGNTGELFF,TGTGCCAGCATCTTACCGGGGATAGCGGGGAACACCGGGGAGCTGTTTTTT
TRBV4-2,TRBJ1-2,once,TRBD1,CASSQDRTGQGDYTF,TGTGCCAGCAGCCAAGATCGTACGGGACAGGGCGACTACACCTTC
TRBV9,TRBJ1-5,-,-,CASSGPGEGGPQHF,TGTGCCAGCAGCGGACCAGGGGAAGGTGGGCCCCAGCATTTT
TRBV14,TRBJ1-1,-,-,CASSPNRQSNTEAFF,TGTGCCAGCAGCCCCAATCGACAGTCGAACACTGAAGCTTTCTTT
TRBV30,TRBJ1-6,-,-,CAWSGHSGAGSPLHF,TGTGCCTGGAGTGGTCACAGTGGGGCAGGTTCACCCCTCCACTTT
TRBV19,TRBJ1-1,-,-,CASRPPHGPADTEAFF,TGTGCCAGTAGACCACCACACGGCCCTGCGGACACTGAAGCTTTCTTT
TRBV24-1,TRBJ2-5,-,-,CATSDLFRYGQETQYF,TGTGCCACCAGTGATTTGTTCAGGTACGGCCAAGAGACCCAGTACTTC
TRBV6-6,TRBJ1-4,-,-,CASSYMARGAREKLFF,TGTGCCAGCAGTTACATGGCGCGGGGGGCGAGGGAAAAACTGTTTTTT
TRBV18,TRBJ2-3,-,TRBD1,CASSPGTGHSDTQYF,TGTGCCAGCTCACCCGGGACAGGGCACTCGGATACGCAGTATTTT
TRBV27,TRBJ1-5,-,-,CASSLYPHNQPQHF,TGTGCCAGCAGTTTATATCCACACAATCAGCCCCAGCATTTT
TRBV5-4,TRBJ2-7,once,-,CASSPPTDIYEQYF,TGTGCCAGCAGCCCGCCGACGGACATCTACGAGCAGTACTTC
TRBV6-1,TRBJ1-4,-,-,CASSEASRGEKLFF,TGTGCCAGCAGTGAAGCTAGCCGAGGGGAAAAACTGTTTTTT
TRBV27,TRBJ2-7,-,-,CASSRSGVSYEQYF,TGTGCCAGCAGTCGATCAGGCGTCTCCTACGAGCAGTACTTC
TRBV5-6,TRBJ1-5,-,-,CASSLSRDRNQPQHF,TGTGCCAGCAGCTTGTCGCGGGATCGCAATCAGCCCCAGCATTTT
TRBV18,TRBJ2-1,-,TRBD2,CAITRGAGGRDEQFF,TGTGCCATCACACGGGGAGCGGGGGGGCGTGATGAGCAGTTCTTC
TRBV7-2,TRBJ1-1,-,-,CASSLVRGTGEAFF,TGTGCCAGCAGCTTAGTTAGGGGGACCGGTGAGGCTTTCTTT
TRBV29-1,TRBJ2-1,few,TRBD1,CSVEDSSETGVNEQFF,TGCAGCGTTGAAGATTCGTCGGAGACAGGGGTCAATGAGCAGTTCTTC
TRBV5-6,TRBJ1-2,-,TRBD1,CASSETGTGKERGYTF,TGTGCCAGCAGCGAAACCGGGACAGGCAAAGAGAGAGGCTACACCTTC
TRBV11-3,TRBJ2-7,-,TRBD1,CASSSGTGDYEQYF,TGTGCCAGCAGCTCAGGAACAGGGGACTACGAGCAGTACTTC
TRBV11-3,TRBJ2-7,-,-,CASSSVGHGEQYF,TGTGCCAGCAGCTCCGTGGGACACGGGGAGCAGTACTTC
TRBV7-8,TRBJ2-7,-,-,CASSLGVLMERTYEQYF,TGTGCCAGCAGCTTAGGTGTTCTAATGGAGCGGACCTACGAGCAGTACTTC
TRBV19,TRBJ1-5,-,TRBD1,CASSIGWTGDQPQHF,TGTGCCAGTAGTATAGGTTGGACAGGGGATCAGCCCCAGCATTTT
TRBV10-1,TRBJ2-1,-,-,CASSELQEGNEQFF,TGCGCCAGCAGTGAGCTGCAGGAGGGGAATGAGCAGTTCTTC
TRBV6-5,TRBJ2-7,-,-,CATAGLHYEQYF,TGTGCCACCGCGGGACTCCACTACGAGCAGTACTTC
TRBV27,TRBJ2-7,-,-,CASRGVYEQYF,TGTGCCAGCAGAGGGGTCTACGAGCAGTACTTC
TRBV7-9,TRBJ2-3,-,-,CASSLVGPGAQYF,TGTGCCAGCAGCTTAGTCGGCCCGGGGGCGCAGTATTTT
TRBV3-1/TRBV3-2,TRBJ2-1,-,-,CASSAVSRGEQFF,TGTGCCAGCAGCGCCGTCAGCAGGGGTGAGCAGTTCTTC
TRBV19,TRBJ1-1,-,-,CASSIGGRRNTEAFF,TGTGCCAGTAGTATCGGGGGGAGGCGAAACACTGAAGCTTTCTTT
TRBV3-1/TRBV3-2,TRBJ1-1,-,-,CASRGGTEAFF,TGTGCCAGCCGCGGGGGCACTGAAGCTTTCTTT
TRBV11-3,TRBJ2-1,-,-,CASSLSGVNEQFF,TGTGCCAGCAGCTTATCCGGAGTAAATGAGCAGTTCTTC
TRBV7-9,TRBJ1-2,once,TRBD1,CASSLGTGSKGYTF,TGTGCCAGCAGCTTAGGGACAGGGTCGAAGGGCTACACCTTC
TRBV5-6,TRBJ1-1,-,TRBD1,CASSPIGTVEAFF,TGTGCCAGCAGCCCAATCGGGACAGTTGAAGCTTTCTTT
TRBV30,TRBJ1-3,-,-,CALTGGLGSGNTIYF,TGTGCCCTCACGGGCGGGCTAGGGTCTGGAAACACCATATATTTT
TRBV3-1/TRBV3-2,TRBJ2-5,-,-,CASTHLGGDKPETQYF,TGTGCCAGCACCCACCTCGGGGGAGACAAACCAGAGACCCAGTACTTC
TRBV30,TRBJ2-5,-,TRBD1,CAWSESPGTGQETQYF,TGTGCCTGGAGCGAAAGTCCCGGGACAGGGCAAGAGACCCAGTACTTC
TRBV7-3,TRBJ2-1,-,TRBD2,CASSPRTSGGQQFF,TGTGCCAGCAGCCCCCGGACTAGCGGGGGGCAGCAGTTCTTC
TRBV7-3,TRBJ2-2,-,TRBD2,CASSSRIVAGGPHTGELFF,TGTGCCAGCAGCTCAAGGATCGTAGCGGGGGGACCCCACACCGGGGAGCTGTTTTTT
TRBV5-4,TRBJ1-2,-,-,CASSLPQGRGYGYTF,TGTGCCAGCAGCTTACCTCAGGGGCGTGGCTATGGCTACACCTTC
TRBV3-1/TRBV3-2,TRBJ1-5,-,-,CASSQDARVQPQHF,TGTGCCAGCAGCCAAGATGCAAGAGTTCAGCCCCAGCATTTT